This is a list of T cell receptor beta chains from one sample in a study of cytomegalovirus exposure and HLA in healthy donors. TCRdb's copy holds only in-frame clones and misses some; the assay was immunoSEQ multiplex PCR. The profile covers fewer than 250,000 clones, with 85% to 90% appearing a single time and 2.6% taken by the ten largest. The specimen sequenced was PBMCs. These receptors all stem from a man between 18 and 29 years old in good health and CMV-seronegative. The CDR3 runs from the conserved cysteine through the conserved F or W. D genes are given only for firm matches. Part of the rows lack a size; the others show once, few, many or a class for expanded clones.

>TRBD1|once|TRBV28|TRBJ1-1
TGTGCCAGCAGACCTACAGGGGGTTCTGAAGCTTTCTTT
CASRPTGGSEAFF
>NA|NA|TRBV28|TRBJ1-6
TGTGCCATTACAGCTCCCTATAATTCACCCCTCCACTTT
CAITAPYNSPLHF
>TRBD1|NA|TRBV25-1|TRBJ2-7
TGTGCCAGCGGAGACAGGGGGAACTACGAGCAGTACTTC
CASGDRGNYEQYF
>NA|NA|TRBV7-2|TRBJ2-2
TGTGCCAGCAGCTTAGTGGCAGGACAAACCGGGGAGCTGTTTTTT
CASSLVAGQTGELFF
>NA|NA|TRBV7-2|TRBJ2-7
TGTGCCAGCAGCTTAGGAACGGGGGTCAAAGGGGAGCAGTACTTC
CASSLGTGVKGEQYF
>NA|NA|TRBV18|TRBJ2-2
TGTGCCAGCTCACCATTGAGGTCTAACACCGGGGAGCTGTTTTTT
CASSPLRSNTGELFF
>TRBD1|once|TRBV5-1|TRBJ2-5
TGCGCCAGCAGTGGGACAGGGATAGAGACCCAGTACTTC
CASSGTGIETQYF
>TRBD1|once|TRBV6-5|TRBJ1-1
TGTGCCAGCAGTCAGACAGGGCTGGGCACTGAAGCTTTCTTT
CASSQTGLGTEAFF
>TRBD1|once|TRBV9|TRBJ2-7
TGTGCCAGCAGCGTAGGAGGGACAGGATCCTACGAGCAGTACTTC
CASSVGGTGSYEQYF
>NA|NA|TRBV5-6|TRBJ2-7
TGTGCCAGCAGCCAACTCTACGAGCAGTACTTC
CASSQLYEQYF
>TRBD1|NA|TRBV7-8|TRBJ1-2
TGTGCCAGCAGCTCGCGGGACAGGGCCTTTGGCTACACCTTC
CASSSRDRAFGYTF
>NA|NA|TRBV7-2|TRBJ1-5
TGTGCCAGCAGCTTAGCGGGGGGATCCAATCAGCCCCAGCATTTT
CASSLAGGSNQPQHF
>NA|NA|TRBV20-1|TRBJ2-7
TGCAGTGGATCGGGGGCCTACGAGCAGTACTTC
CSGSGAYEQYF
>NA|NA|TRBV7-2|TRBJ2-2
TGTGCCAGCAGCCCAGACTCGAACACCGGGGAGCTGTTTTTT
CASSPDSNTGELFF
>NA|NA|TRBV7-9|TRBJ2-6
TGTGCCAGCAGTAATTCAGGGGCTGGGGCCAACGTCCTGACTTTC
CASSNSGAGANVLTF
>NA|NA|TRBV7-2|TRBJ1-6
TGTGCCAGCAGCTTGGAGAGAATCAATTCACCCCTCCACTTT
CASSLERINSPLHF
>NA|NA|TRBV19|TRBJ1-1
TGTGCCAGTAGTATGGAGGGGGGGACTGAAGCTTTCTTT
CASSMEGGTEAFF
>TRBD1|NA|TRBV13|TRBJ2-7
TGTGCCAGCCGACAGGGCCTGGACGAGCAGTACTTC
CASRQGLDEQYF
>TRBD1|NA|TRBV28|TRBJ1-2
TGTGCCAGCAGTTTCGTGGACAGGGCCCCCTATGGCTACACCTTC
CASSFVDRAPYGYTF
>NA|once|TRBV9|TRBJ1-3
TGTGCCAGCAGCGTAGAGTCCCAGGGTCGCTCTGGAAACACCATATATTTT
CASSVESQGRSGNTIYF
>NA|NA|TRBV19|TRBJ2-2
TGTGCCAGTAGTATAGGCGGAGGATACACCGGGGAGCTGTTTTTT
CASSIGGGYTGELFF
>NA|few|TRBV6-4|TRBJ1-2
TGTGCCATGAACTCGGAAGGGGTAGTGGAGGGCTACACCTTC
CAMNSEGVVEGYTF
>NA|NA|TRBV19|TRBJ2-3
TGTGCCGTGAGGGGGAGCACAGATACGCAGTATTTT
CAVRGSTDTQYF
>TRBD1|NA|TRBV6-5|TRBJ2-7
TGTGCCAGCAGTTACCAACTAACAGGGGCCTCCTACGAGCAGTACTTC
CASSYQLTGASYEQYF
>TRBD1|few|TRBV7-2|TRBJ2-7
TGTGCCAGCAGCCGGATGGGACAGGAAACCTACGAGCAGTACTTC
CASSRMGQETYEQYF
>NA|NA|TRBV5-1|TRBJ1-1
TGCGCCAGCAGCCTTGGGGGGGAGGACACTGAAGCTTTCTTT
CASSLGGEDTEAFF